This T cell receptor (beta chain) is drawn from a study of cytomegalovirus exposure and HLA in healthy donors. Trimming cost V 7 bases and J 4 bases, with 15 bases left between them. The CDR3 consists of 13 residues. CDR1 is SQVTM and CDR2 is ANQGSEA in the germline V gene. With regard to this clone: Antigen: not known.

Notes on the study in general: Indistinguishable V segments such as TRBV6-2 and TRBV6-3 were excluded. The dataset shows that most TCR sequences were rare, while some public TCRs occurred in many donors.

This PCR relied on a set of 60 Vbeta primers and 13 Jbeta primers. Clones were sequenced by immunoSEQ multiplex PCR, and TCRdb holds only the in-frame ones, with some missing. The sample includes roughly 220,000 clones. This chain connects TRBV29-1 to TRBJ2-3; TRBD1 is a possible D gene (5 bases). The TCR was taken from a girl under 10 years old in good health and CMV-seropositive. The sequenced material came from PBMCs. The CDR3 nucleotides are TGCAGCGCCGACAGTACCCCTCCAGATACGCAGTATTTT. This codes for CSADSTPPDTQYF.